This T cell receptor (beta chain) was documented in a study of T-cell reconstitution after alpha-beta-depleted transplantation in children. Study conclusions and caveats: At the one-year point after transplant, T-cell counts and TCRbeta diversity were found to come mostly from T cells that had been newly produced. Roughly two months post-transplant, alpha-beta T cells reportedly originated from several hundred graft clones that had expanded. The origin of high day-60 TCRbeta diversity in some patients lay in surviving recipient T cells and thymic progenitors.

A TCRbeta library incorporating unique molecular identifiers was prepared. MiXCR was run by TCRdb on the PCR reads, yielding one entry per CDR3 protein. There are around 250,000 distinct CDR3 sequences in the sample; about 26% occur only once, and roughly 2.5% lies in the top ten. After removal of 6 bases from V and 5 bases from J, the junction contained 5 bases not matched to a gene. The CDR3 runs 14 residues. Looked up from germline, CDR1 is SNHLY and CDR2 is FYNNEI. To note about this clonotype: Its antigen is unknown.

The chain combines TRBV2 with TRBJ2-1; TRBD2 matches 9 bases. The source is a girl aged 2 to 10 with Fanconi anemia, due to receive a stem cell transplant. This specimen consisted of PBMCs, obtained before TCRalphabeta/CD19-depleted stem cell transplant. CDR3: CASSGLARDNEQFF. In DNA form, the CDR3 reads TGTGCCAGCAGCGGACTAGCGAGGGACAATGAGCAGTTCTTC.